A single sample is the source of the 14 T cell receptor beta chains below, sequenced in a study of T cells in narcolepsy. Assay: immunoSEQ multiplex PCR; the TCRdb copy retains only in-frame clones and omits some. Here the sample spans 30,000 to 40,000 clones, 87% being singletons. The sequenced sample consisted of CD45RA- memory CD4+ T cells from PBMCs. The origin of the receptors is a human donor with narcolepsy.

The V gene is TRBV7-3, the J gene TRBJ2-7, with 8 bases fitting TRBD2. The CDR3 is 16 amino acids. Germline-derived CDR1 and CDR2 are SGHTA and FQGTGA. J lost 1 base, V lost 3 bases, and 8 bases had no gene match. The CDR3 loop is CASSLMAGGPSYEQYF. CDR3 coding DNA: TGTGCCAGCAGCTTGATGGCGGGGGGCCCTTCCTACGAGCAGTACTTC.

The chain couples TRBV28 to TRBJ1-6, with D possibly matching TRBD1 (5 bases). Per the germline V gene, CDR1 is MDHEN and CDR2 is SYDVKM. V was trimmed by 7 bases and J by 4 bases, leaving 8 bases between them. The CDR3 runs 13 residues. Here the CDR3 reads CASIRDYNSPLHF. In nucleotides, the CDR3 is TGTGCCAGCATCAGGGATTATAATTCACCCCTCCACTTT.

This clone turned up a few times. The V and J genes are TRBV28 and TRBJ2-3; weak D call: TRBD2 (6 bases). V lost 4 bases and J 2 bases, leaving 19 bases between the germline ends. This CDR3 has 17 amino acids. Germline V gives CDR1 MDHEN, CDR2 SYDVKM. CDR3 loop: CASSSPGVGASTDTQYF. The DNA for the CDR3 is TGTGCCAGCAGTTCCCCGGGGGTTGGAGCGTCCACAGATACGCAGTATTTT.

About this clone itself: Other DNA variants within this sample encode the same CDR3. The gene calls are TRBV6-6 and TRBJ1-2; D may be TRBD1 (6 bases). CDR3 size: 14 residues. V was trimmed by 6 bases and J by 4 bases, leaving 15 bases between them. Germline CDR1 is MNHNY and CDR2 is SVGAGI (reference sequence). CDR3 residues: CASRHQQGSYGYTF. In DNA, the CDR3 is TGTGCCAGCAGACATCAACAGGGTTCCTATGGCTACACCTTC.

This clone was seen only a few times. The chain links TRBV19 to TRBJ1-1, with D perhaps TRBD1 (6 bases). CDR1 LNHDA and CDR2 SQIVND come from the germline V gene (reference sequence). This CDR3 is 13 amino acids long. V was shortened by 8 bases and J by 2 bases, with 12 bases between the two germline ends. The CDR3 protein is CASGTGRNTEAFF. The CDR3 nucleotides are TGTGCCAGTGGTACAGGGCGTAACACTGAAGCTTTCTTT.

V gene TRBV7-4 combines with J gene TRBJ2-3, with 11 bases that match TRBD2. The trim removed 0 bases at V and 2 bases at J, leaving 7 bases unmatched. CDR1 SGHVT and CDR2 SQSDAQ come from the germline V gene. This CDR3 has 18 residues. This CDR3 is CASSLARGSGRVTDTQYF. The CDR3 DNA is TGTGCCAGCAGCTTAGCGCGGGGTAGCGGGAGGGTCACAGATACGCAGTATTTT.

V is TRBV14 and J is TRBJ1-4; D gene ambiguous. V was trimmed by 1 base and J by 4 bases, leaving 10 bases between them. The CDR3 totals 15 residues. Germline V gene data show CDR1 as SGHDN and CDR2 as FVKESK. CDR3 DNA sequence: TGTGCCAGCAGCCAAGTGGGCCCACTTAATGAAAAACTGTTTTTT. As protein: CASSQVGPLNEKLFF. The variable domain in full, completed from reference TRBV14 and TRBJ1-4, reads EAGVTQFPSHSVIEKGQTVTLRCDPISGHDNLYWYRRVMGKEIKFLLHFVKESKQDESGMPNNRFLAERTGGTYSTLKVQPAELEDSGVYFCASSQVGPLNEKLFFGSGTQLSVL.

In the case of this clone: The same CDR3 arises from other DNA sequences in this sample as well. The chain employs TRBV9 and TRBJ1-5; the D gene is possibly TRBD1 (5 bases). Between the trimmed V and J ends, which lost 1 base and 7 bases, there was a span of 9 bases. Germline-derived CDR1 and CDR2 are SGDLS and YYNGEE. The CDR3 is 13 amino acids. This CDR3 reads CASSVYGGQPQHF. The CDR3 nucleotides read TGTGCCAGCAGCGTATATGGGGGGCAGCCCCAGCATTTT.

V and J are TRBV21-1 and TRBJ1-5. TRBV21-1 is flagged as a pseudogene. The CDR3 loop spans 13 amino acids. The CDR3 loop reads CVLGGASNQPQHF. CDR3 DNA sequence: TGTGTTTTGGGGGGGGCTAGCAATCAGCCCCAGCATTTT.

The chain combines TRBV4-1 with TRBJ2-7; 12 bases fit TRBD2. Germline CDR1 is MGHRA and CDR2 is YSYEKL. J lost 3 bases, V lost 5 bases, and 14 bases had no gene match. The CDR3 sequence is 18 residues long. Here the CDR3 reads CASSRSTSGGFLIYEQYF. CDR3 nucleotide sequence: TGCGCCAGCAGCAGGAGCACTAGCGGGGGGTTCCTTATCTACGAGCAGTACTTC.

The rearrangement joins TRBV4-3 to TRBJ1-1, with 8 bases identical to TRBD1. Germline values: CDR1 LGHNA, CDR2 YSLEER. This CDR3 has 20 amino acids. The junction had 34 bases not matched to a gene; V was cut back by 8 bases and J by 11 bases. The CDR3 spells CASLRRTGTSAQPIFSRAFF. In nucleotides, the CDR3 is TGCGCCAGCCTGCGTCGGACAGGGACTTCCGCGCAACCGATATTCTCTCGGGCTTTCTTT.

The rearrangement joins TRBV7-9 to TRBJ2-7; 7 bases line up with TRBD2. The trim removed 5 bases at V and 0 bases at J, leaving 7 bases unmatched. The CDR3 spans 15 residues. From germline, CDR1 is SEHNR and CDR2 FQNEAQ (reference sequence). DNA of the CDR3: TGTGCCAGCAGCCCCCTCCGGGAGGCCTCCTACGAGCAGTACTTC. Translated: CASSPLREASYEQYF.

The CDR3 is CASSPPSGGSGNTIYF. For the CDR3, the DNA is TGTGCCAGCTCACCCCCTTCGGGGGGCTCTGGAAACACCATATATTTT. The chain carries TRBV18 and TRBJ1-3, with a tentative D call TRBD1 (5 bases). The CDR3 runs to 16 residues. V was shortened by 3 bases and J by 0 bases, with 12 bases between the two germline ends. The germline V gene has CDR1 KGHSH and CDR2 LQKENI.

This clone has just one count. This rearrangement joins TRBV5-6 to TRBJ1-1; tentatively, D is TRBD1 (6 bases). This CDR3 has 14 residues. V shed 4 bases and J shed 1 base, with 11 bases lying between them. Germline loops: CDR1 SGHDT, CDR2 YYEEEE. CDR3: CASSLQGPNTEAFF. The CDR3 DNA reads TGTGCCAGCAGCCTACAGGGACCGAACACTGAAGCTTTCTTT.